This entry lists 7 T cell receptor beta chains sequenced from one sample in a study of CD8 T cells in acute hepatitis C reinfection. Sequencing was performed with immunoSEQ multiplex PCR; in TCRdb, only in-frame clones are kept and a portion is missing. The table has tens of thousands of clones, approximately 85% seen once; the top ten hold about 10%. Time point here: naive CD8 control sorted from an acute-time-point sample. The sample comprised naive CD8+ T cells from PBMCs. These receptors all come from a woman between 18 and 29 years old who spontaneously cleared hepatitis C infection.

This clone has a handful of counts. The V call is TRBV2, the J call TRBJ1-5; the D is unclear. This CDR3 is 15 amino acids long. The V gene's germline CDR1 is SNHLY and CDR2 FYNNEI. Trimming took off 5 bases at V and 6 bases at J, with 17 bases between the two ends. The CDR3 coding sequence is TGTGCCAGCAGTCCCCAGGACGGACTGAGTCAGCCCCAGCATTTT. Its translation is CASSPQDGLSQPQHF.

The chain uses TRBV7-8 and TRBJ2-7; 7 bases map to TRBD2. Germline V gene data show CDR1 as SGHVS and CDR2 as FQNEAQ. The V gene end was trimmed by 4 bases and the J gene end by 0 bases; junction bases not matched to a gene: 3. This CDR3 has 14 residues. CDR3 amino acids: CASSSSGISYEQYF. CDR3 coding DNA: TGTGCCAGCAGCTCAAGCGGGATCTCCTACGAGCAGTACTTC.

J is TRBJ1-5 and V is TRBV27, with 7 positions matching TRBD1. Germline values: CDR1 MNHEY, CDR2 SMNVEV (reference sequence). The CDR3 has 14 residues. V was clipped by 8 bases and J by 4 bases; unmatched bases: 8. The CDR3 loop reads CASRTGVSNQPQHF. The CDR3 DNA reads as TGTGCCAGCCGAACAGGGGTATCAAATCAGCCCCAGCATTTT.

This chain joins TRBV6-1 and TRBJ2-1; D call uncertain. Looked up from germline, CDR1 is MNHNS and CDR2 is SASEGT. V gave up 7 bases and J gave up 0 bases, with 13 bases separating them. The CDR3 has 15 residues. The CDR3 spells CASTRGESSYNEQFF. In DNA, the CDR3 is TGTGCCAGCACCCGTGGAGAGAGCTCCTACAATGAGCAGTTCTTC.

The chain recombines TRBV13 with TRBJ1-1; tentatively, D is TRBD1 (5 bases). The CDR3 covers 14 residues. Trimming left V 2 bases short and J 5 bases short, with 12 bases between. The germline V gene has CDR1 PRHDT and CDR2 FYEKMQ (reference sequence). The CDR3 nucleotides are TGTGCCAGCAGCTTACAGGGCCCGGGTACTGAAGCTTTCTTT. This encodes CASSLQGPGTEAFF.

This sequence joins TRBV4-1 and TRBJ2-1; TRBD2 matches 10 bases. V shed 2 bases, J shed 6 bases, and the junction held 4 bases outside the gene matches. Germline lookup yields CDR1 MGHRA and CDR2 YSYEKL. The length of the CDR3 is 15 residues. CDR3 in DNA: TGCGCCAGCAGCCAACGGGGACTAGCGCCCAATGAGCAGTTCTTC. Its translation: CASSQRGLAPNEQFF.

The V call is TRBV11-3, the J call TRBJ2-1; TRBD2 matches at 10 bases. The V and J ends lost 5 bases and 3 bases, in that order; junction bases with no gene match: 4. This CDR3 is built from 15 residues. Looked up from germline, CDR1 is SGHNT and CDR2 is YENEEA. The CDR3 region is CASSREREGYNEQFF. CDR3 in DNA: TGTGCCAGCAGCCGCGAGCGGGAGGGCTACAATGAGCAGTTCTTC.